This paragraph covers one TCR beta chain sequence. What it recognizes is unknown. The data were taken from a study of early T cells in non-severe SARS-CoV-2 infection. Broader study findings: Using VDJdb, the matching emphasized anti-spike CD8 responses while missing private and CD4 specificities.

This CDR3 is 14 amino acids long. Germline lookup yields CDR1 MNHNY and CDR2 SVGAGI (reference sequence). The junction had 6 bases not matched to a gene; V was cut back by 7 bases and J by 2 bases. Separate cDNA molecules each had unique molecular identifiers attached to them. A single record per CDR3 protein comes from TCRdb applying MiXCR to the 5' RACE reads. The sample yields 63,000 or so distinct CDR3 sequences, over 9.5% seen once. V and J are TRBV6-6 and TRBJ1-1; TRBD1 aligns across 8 bases. The sequence came from an adult who was a healthcare worker with PCR-confirmed SARS-CoV-2 infection or an uninfected control (not recorded which). Input material: whole blood. The CDR3 sequence: CASTYGQGNTEAFF. As DNA, the CDR3 is TGTGCCAGCACCTACGGACAGGGAAACACTGAAGCTTTCTTT.